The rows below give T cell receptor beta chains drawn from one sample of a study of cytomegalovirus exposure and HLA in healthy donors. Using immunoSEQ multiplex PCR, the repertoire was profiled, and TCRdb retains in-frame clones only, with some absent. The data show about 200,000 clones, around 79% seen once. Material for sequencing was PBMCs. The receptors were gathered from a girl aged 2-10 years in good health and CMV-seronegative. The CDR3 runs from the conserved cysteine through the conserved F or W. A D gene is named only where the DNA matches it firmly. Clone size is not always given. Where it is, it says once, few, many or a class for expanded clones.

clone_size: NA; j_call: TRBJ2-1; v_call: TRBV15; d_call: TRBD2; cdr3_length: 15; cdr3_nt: TGTGCCACCGGTCGACTAGCGGGGGGGCCCAATGAGCAGTTCTTC; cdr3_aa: CATGRLAGGPNEQFF
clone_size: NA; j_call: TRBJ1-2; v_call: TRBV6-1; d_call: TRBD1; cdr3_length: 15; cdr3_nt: TGTGCCAGCAGCGTCCAGCAGACAGGGTGGAGTGGCTACACCTTC; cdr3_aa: CASSVQQTGWSGYTF
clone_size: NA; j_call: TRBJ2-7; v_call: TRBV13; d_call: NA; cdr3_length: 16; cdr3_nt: TGTGCCAGCAGCCCTAGGAAAGGGGGACCTACCTACGAGCAGTACTTC; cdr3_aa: CASSPRKGGPTYEQYF
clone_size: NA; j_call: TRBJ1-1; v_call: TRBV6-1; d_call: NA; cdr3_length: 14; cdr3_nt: TGTGCCAGCAGTGAATTTTACGGGAACACTGAAGCTTTCTTT; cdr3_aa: CASSEFYGNTEAFF
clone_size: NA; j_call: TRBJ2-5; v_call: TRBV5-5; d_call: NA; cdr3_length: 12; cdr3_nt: TGTGCCAGCAGCTTGATTCGGGAGACCCAGTACTTC; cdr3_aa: CASSLIRETQYF
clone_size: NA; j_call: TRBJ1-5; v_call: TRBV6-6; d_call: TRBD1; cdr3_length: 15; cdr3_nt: TGTGCCAGCACGGGGGACAGGGGCGGGAATCAGCCCCAGCATTTT; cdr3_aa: CASTGDRGGNQPQHF
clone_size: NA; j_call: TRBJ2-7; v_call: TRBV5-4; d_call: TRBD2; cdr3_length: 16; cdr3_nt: TGTGCCAGCGGGGTCAGGGGAGTAGCGGGGTCCTACGAGCAGTACTTC; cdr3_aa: CASGVRGVAGSYEQYF
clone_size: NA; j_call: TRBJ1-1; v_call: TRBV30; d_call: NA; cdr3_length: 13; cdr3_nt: TGTGCCTGGAGTGTCAGGGGGAACACTGAAGCTTTCTTT; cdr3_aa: CAWSVRGNTEAFF
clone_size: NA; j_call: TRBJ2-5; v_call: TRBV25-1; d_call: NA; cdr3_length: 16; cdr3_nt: TGTGCCAGCAGTGGGACCAGTCGGGGGAGCGTTGAGACCCAGTACTTC; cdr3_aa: CASSGTSRGSVETQYF
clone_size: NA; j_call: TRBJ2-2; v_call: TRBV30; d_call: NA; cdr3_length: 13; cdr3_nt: TGTGCCTGGACAGGACTGCGAACCGGGGAGCTGTTTTTT; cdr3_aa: CAWTGLRTGELFF
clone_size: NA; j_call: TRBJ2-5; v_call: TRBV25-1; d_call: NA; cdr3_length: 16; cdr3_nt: TGTGCCAGCAGTGACTCCTGGGACTTGAACCAAGAGACCCAGTACTTC; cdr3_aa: CASSDSWDLNQETQYF
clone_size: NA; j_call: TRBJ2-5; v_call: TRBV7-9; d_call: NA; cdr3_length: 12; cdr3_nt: TGTGCCAGCAGCTCTAGGGGAGAGACCCAGTACTTC; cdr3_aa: CASSSRGETQYF
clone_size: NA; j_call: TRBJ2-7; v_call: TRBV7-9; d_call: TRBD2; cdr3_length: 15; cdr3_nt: TGTGCCAGCAGCTCACCACTAGCGGGGAGCGACGAGCAGTACTTC; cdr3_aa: CASSSPLAGSDEQYF
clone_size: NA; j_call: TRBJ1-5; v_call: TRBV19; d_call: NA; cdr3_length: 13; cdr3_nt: TGTGCCAGTAGACAGGAACTAAATCAGCCCCAGCATTTT; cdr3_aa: CASRQELNQPQHF
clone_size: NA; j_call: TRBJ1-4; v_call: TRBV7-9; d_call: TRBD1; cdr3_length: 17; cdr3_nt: TGTTCCAGCACCGTGGGACAGGGGGCATCAACTAATGAAAAACTGTTTTTT; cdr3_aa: CSSTVGQGASTNEKLFF
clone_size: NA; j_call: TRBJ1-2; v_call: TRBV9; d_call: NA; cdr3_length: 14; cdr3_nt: TGTGCCAGCAGCGTATCTACAGGCGGCTATGGCTACACCTTC; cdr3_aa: CASSVSTGGYGYTF
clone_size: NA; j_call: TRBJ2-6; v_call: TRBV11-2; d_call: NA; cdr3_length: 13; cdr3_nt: TGTGCCAGCAGCTTGTCAGGGGCCAACGTCCTGACTTTC; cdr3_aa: CASSLSGANVLTF
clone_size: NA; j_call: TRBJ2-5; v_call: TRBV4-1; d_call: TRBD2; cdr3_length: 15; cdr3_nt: TGCGCCAGCAGCCAAGAGGGGAGCGGGGGGGCCACCCAGTACTTC; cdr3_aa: CASSQEGSGGATQYF
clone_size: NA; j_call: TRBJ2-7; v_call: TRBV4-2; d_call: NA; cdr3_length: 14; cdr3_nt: TGTGCCAGCAGCCAAGATCATAGCTCCTACGAGCAGTACTTC; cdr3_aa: CASSQDHSSYEQYF
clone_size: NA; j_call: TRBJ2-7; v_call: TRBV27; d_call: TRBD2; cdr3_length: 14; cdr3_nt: TGTGCCAGCAGTTCGGGACTAGCGTTGTACGAGCAGTACTTC; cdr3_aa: CASSSGLALYEQYF
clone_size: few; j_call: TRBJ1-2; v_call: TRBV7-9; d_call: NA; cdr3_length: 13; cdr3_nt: TGTGCCAGCAGCTCCGGGACTAACTATGGCTACACCTTC; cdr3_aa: CASSSGTNYGYTF
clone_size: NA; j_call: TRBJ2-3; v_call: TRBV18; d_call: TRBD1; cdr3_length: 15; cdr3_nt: TGTGCCAGCTCACCACGGACAGGGGGCACAGATACGCAGTATTTT; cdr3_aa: CASSPRTGGTDTQYF
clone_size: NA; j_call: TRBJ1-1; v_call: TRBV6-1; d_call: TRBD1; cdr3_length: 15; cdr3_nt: TGTGCCAGCAGTAAGGACAGGGGCGGGTACACTGAAGCTTTCTTT; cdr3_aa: CASSKDRGGYTEAFF
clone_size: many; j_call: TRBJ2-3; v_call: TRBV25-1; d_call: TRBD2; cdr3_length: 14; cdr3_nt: TGTGCCAGCTCTACTAGCGGGGGGTCAGATACGCAGTATTTT; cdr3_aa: CASSTSGGSDTQYF
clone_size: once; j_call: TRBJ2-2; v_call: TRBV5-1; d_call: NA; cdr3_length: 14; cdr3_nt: TGCGCCAGCAGCTTTTCAGGGAACACCGGGGAGCTGTTTTTT; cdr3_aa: CASSFSGNTGELFF
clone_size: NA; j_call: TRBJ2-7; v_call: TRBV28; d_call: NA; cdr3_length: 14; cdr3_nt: TGTGCCAGCACCTCGCACAGGGAATCGGGCGAGCAGTACTTC; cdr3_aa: CASTSHRESGEQYF
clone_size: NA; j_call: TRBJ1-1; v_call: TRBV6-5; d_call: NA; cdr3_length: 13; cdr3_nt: TGTGCCAGCAGGAAAACCAGGGGCACTGAAGCTTTCTTT; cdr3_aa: CASRKTRGTEAFF
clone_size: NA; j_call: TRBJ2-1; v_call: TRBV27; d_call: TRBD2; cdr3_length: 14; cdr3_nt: TGTGCCAGCAGTTCCTTAGCGGGGGGGAATGAGCAGTTCTTC; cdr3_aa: CASSSLAGGNEQFF
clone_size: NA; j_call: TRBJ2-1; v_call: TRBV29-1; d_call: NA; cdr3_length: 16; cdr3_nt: TGCAGCGTTGAAGGACCCTGGACAAAAACCTACAATGAGCAGTTCTTC; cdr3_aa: CSVEGPWTKTYNEQFF
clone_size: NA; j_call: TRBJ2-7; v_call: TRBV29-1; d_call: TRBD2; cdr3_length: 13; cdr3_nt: TGCAGCGTCGCTAGCGGGGATGCCTACGAGCAGTACTTC; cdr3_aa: CSVASGDAYEQYF
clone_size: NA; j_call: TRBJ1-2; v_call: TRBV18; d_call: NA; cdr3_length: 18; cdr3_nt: TGTGCCAGCTCACCGCCGGAGCTTCTCACCTACCCTAACTATGGCTACACCTTC; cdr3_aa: CASSPPELLTYPNYGYTF
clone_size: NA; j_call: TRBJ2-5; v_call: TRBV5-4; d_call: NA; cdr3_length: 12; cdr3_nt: TGTGCCAGCAGCTTGTATCGAGAGACCCAGTACTTC; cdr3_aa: CASSLYRETQYF
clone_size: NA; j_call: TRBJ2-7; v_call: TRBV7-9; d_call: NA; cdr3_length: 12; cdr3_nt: TGTGCCAGCAGCCAAAGGAGGAACGAGCAGTACTTC; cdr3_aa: CASSQRRNEQYF
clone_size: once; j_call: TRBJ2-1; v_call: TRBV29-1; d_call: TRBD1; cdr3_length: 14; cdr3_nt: TGCAGCTCACAGGGACAGGGGGCCTACAATGAGCAGCTCTTC; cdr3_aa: CSSQGQGAYNEQLF
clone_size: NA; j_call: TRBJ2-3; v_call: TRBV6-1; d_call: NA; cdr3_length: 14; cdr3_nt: TGTGCCAGTTCAGGGGGACTCGGCACAGATACGCAGTATTTT; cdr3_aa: CASSGGLGTDTQYF
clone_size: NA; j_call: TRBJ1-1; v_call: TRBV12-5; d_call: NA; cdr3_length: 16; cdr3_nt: TGTGCTAGTGGTTTAAACGCTGGACAGCCGAACACTGAAGCTTTCTTT; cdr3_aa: CASGLNAGQPNTEAFF
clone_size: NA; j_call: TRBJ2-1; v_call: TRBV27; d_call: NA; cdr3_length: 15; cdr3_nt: TGTGCCAGCAGTTCGGGGCTAGCGAATTACAATGAGCAGTTCTTC; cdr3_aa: CASSSGLANYNEQFF
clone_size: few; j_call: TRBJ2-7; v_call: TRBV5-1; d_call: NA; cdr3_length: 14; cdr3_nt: TGCGCCAGCAGCTTGGCAGGGTCCTCCTACGAGCAGTACTTC; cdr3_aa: CASSLAGSSYEQYF
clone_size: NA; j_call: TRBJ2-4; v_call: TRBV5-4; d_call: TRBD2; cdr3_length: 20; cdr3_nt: TGTGCCAGCAGCCCGTTTCCCCGGACTAGCGGGAGAGGGGCCAAAAACATTCAGTACTTC; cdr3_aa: CASSPFPRTSGRGAKNIQYF
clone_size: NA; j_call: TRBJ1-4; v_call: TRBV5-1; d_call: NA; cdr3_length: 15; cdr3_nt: TGCGCCAGCAGCTTGGAAGGCAGCAGGAATGAAAAACTGTTTTTT; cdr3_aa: CASSLEGSRNEKLFF
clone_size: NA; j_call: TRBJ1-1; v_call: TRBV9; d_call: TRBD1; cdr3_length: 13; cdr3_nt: TGTGCCAGCAGTCCAGGGGGCCGCACTGAAGCTTTCTTT; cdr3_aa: CASSPGGRTEAFF
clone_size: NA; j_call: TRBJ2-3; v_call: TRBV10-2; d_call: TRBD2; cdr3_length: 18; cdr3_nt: TGCGCCAGCAGTGCAGGGGGGCTAGGCGGGGGGGCAGCAGATACGCAGTATTTT; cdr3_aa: CASSAGGLGGGAADTQYF
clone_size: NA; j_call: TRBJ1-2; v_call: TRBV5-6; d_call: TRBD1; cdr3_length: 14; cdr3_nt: TGTGCCAGCAGCCGACAGGGACCCGGGGTAGGCTACACCTTC; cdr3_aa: CASSRQGPGVGYTF
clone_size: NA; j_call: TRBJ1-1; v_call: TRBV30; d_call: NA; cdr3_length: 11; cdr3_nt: TGTGCCTCCCACTCGCCCCTTGAAGCTTTCTTT; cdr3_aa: CASHSPLEAFF
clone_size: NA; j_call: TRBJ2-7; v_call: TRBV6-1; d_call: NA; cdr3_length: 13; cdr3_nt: TGTGCCAGCAGTACCGGGACTTATTACGAGCAGTACTTC; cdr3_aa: CASSTGTYYEQYF
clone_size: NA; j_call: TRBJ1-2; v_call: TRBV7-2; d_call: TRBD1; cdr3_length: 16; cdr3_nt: TGTGCCAGCAGCCCTAACTACAGGGGGCGGAAATATGGCTACACCTTC; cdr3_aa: CASSPNYRGRKYGYTF
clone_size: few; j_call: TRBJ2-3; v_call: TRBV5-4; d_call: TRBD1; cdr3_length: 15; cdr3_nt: TGTGCCAGCAGCTTGGAGGGGGCCGTGGCAGATACGCAGTATTTT; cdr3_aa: CASSLEGAVADTQYF
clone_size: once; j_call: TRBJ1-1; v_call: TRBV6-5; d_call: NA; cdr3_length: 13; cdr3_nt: TGTGCGTCCAGGGTCAATCCGAACACTGAAGCTTTCTTT; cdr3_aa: CASRVNPNTEAFF
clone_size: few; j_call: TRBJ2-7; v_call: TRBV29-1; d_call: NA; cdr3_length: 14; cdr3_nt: TGCAGCGAGAGAGATACAGGGAACTCCTACGAGCAGTACTTC; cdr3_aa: CSERDTGNSYEQYF
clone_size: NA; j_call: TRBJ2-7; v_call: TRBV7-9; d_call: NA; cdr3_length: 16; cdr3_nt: TGTGCCAGCAGCTTCAATCCTAAGGCTAGAACCTACGAGCAGTACTTC; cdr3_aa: CASSFNPKARTYEQYF
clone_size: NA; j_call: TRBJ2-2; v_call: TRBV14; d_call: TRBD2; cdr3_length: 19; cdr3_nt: TGTGCCAGCAGCCAAGTTCGACTAGCGGGGGGGTTTTTCAGCGGGGAGCTGTTTTTT; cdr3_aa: CASSQVRLAGGFFSGELFF
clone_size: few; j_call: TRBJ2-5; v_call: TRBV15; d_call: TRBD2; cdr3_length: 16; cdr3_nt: TGTGCCACCAGCAGAGGAGTGGGAGCGGGAGAAGAGACCCAGTACTTC; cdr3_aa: CATSRGVGAGEETQYF
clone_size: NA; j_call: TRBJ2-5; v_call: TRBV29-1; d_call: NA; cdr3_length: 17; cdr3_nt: TGCAGCGTTGAAGATAGCCGCGGAACTAGCAGGAAAGAGACCCAGTACTTC; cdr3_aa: CSVEDSRGTSRKETQYF
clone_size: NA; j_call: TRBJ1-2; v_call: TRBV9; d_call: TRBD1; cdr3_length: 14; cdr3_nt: TGTGCCAGCAGCGGGGAGGGACAGGCCACTGGCTACACCTTC; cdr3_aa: CASSGEGQATGYTF
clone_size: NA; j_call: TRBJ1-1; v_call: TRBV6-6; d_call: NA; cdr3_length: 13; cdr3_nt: TGTGCCAGCAGCCTGACAATGAACACTGAAGCTTTCTTT; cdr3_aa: CASSLTMNTEAFF